This TCR beta chain derives from a study of radiotherapy plus CTLA-4 blockade in lung cancer. Study details: Of the patients, roughly 20% showed objective responses and around 34% attained disease control.

Study results and caveats: In blood, after radiotherapy plus ipilimumab, tumor-derived TCR clones expanded.

Trimming took 4 bases from V and 6 from J, leaving 10 bases between them. The length of the CDR3 is 12 residues. Germline V CDR1 and CDR2: SQVTM, ANQGSEA. Produced via immunoSEQ multiplex PCR; TCRdb's table is partial and in-frame only. Among 50,000 to 70,000 clones listed, around 80% were seen once. Points on this clone: What it recognizes is unknown.

The material sequenced was peripheral blood, taken from a patient treated with radiotherapy plus ipilimumab. V is TRBV29-1 and J is TRBJ2-1; D remains ambiguous. The source of this sequence is a human donor with non-small cell lung cancer who had a partial response to radiotherapy plus ipilimumab. The CDR3 DNA follows: TGCAGCGTTGTAGGCCCAGGCAATGAGCAGTTCTTC. Translated: CSVVGPGNEQFF.